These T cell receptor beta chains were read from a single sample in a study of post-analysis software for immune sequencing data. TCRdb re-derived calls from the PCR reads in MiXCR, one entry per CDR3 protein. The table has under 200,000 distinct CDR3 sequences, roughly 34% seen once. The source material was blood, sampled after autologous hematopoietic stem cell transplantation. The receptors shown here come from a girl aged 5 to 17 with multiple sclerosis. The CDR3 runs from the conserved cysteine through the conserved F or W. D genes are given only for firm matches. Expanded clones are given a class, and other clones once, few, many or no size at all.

CSVELADHNEQFF	TGCAGCGTTGAACTAGCGGACCACAATGAGCAGTTCTTC	NA	TRBJ2-1	TRBV29-1	TRBD2
CAIRINRGDTEAFF	TGTGCCATCAGAATTAACAGGGGGGATACTGAAGCTTTCTTT	few	TRBJ1-1	TRBV10-3	TRBD1
CSVEDRVTPKNIQYF	TGCAGCGTTGAAGATCGAGTGACTCCCAAAAACATTCAGTACTTC	NA	TRBJ2-4	TRBV29-1	NA
CASSLDGGRRETQYF	TGCGCCAGCAGCCTGGATGGGGGGCGCAGGGAGACCCAGTACTTC	NA	TRBJ2-5	TRBV5-1	NA
CASSRAGRSRVEQFF	TGTGCCAGCAGCCGAGCGGGAAGGTCGCGGGTTGAGCAGTTCTTC	few	TRBJ2-1	TRBV28	TRBD2
CATQRREVFEQFF	TGTGCCACCCAGAGGCGGGAAGTATTTGAGCAGTTCTTC	once	TRBJ2-1	TRBV6-6	NA
CSVGGGGQPQHF	TGCAGCGTTGGAGGGGGCGGGCAGCCCCAGCATTTT	few	TRBJ1-5	TRBV29-1	TRBD1
CSGYRGSYNSPLHF	TGCAGTGGCTACAGGGGGAGCTATAATTCACCCCTCCACTTT	NA	TRBJ1-6	TRBV20-1	TRBD1
CASSPAGTNTEAFF	TGTGCCAGCAGCCCTGCGGGAACGAACACTGAAGCTTTCTTT	few	TRBJ1-1	TRBV9	NA
CASSSRTGILTYEQYF	TGTGCCAGCAGTTCCCGGACAGGGATCCTCACCTACGAGCAGTACTTC	NA	TRBJ2-7	TRBV27	TRBD1
CASSFGTSGTYQETQYF	TGTGCCAGCAGTTTCGGGACTAGCGGGACCTACCAAGAGACCCAGTACTTC	NA	TRBJ2-5	TRBV12-3/TRBV12-4	TRBD2
CASSAIQGSETQYF	TGTGCCAGCAGTGCCATACAGGGGTCAGAGACCCAGTACTTC	few	TRBJ2-5	TRBV28	TRBD1
CASSYLGTSHNYGYTF	TGTGCCAGCAGTTACTTAGGAACATCCCATAACTATGGCTACACCTTC	few	TRBJ1-2	TRBV6-5	NA
CASSSREFGTSGTGYNEQFF	TGTGCCAGCAGTTCGCGAGAATTCGGGACTAGCGGGACTGGCTACAATGAGCAGTTCTTC	NA	TRBJ2-1	TRBV28	TRBD2
CASSYSRAGETQYF	TGTGCCAGCAGTTACTCGCGCGCAGGGGAGACCCAGTACTTC	once	TRBJ2-5	TRBV6-5	NA
CASSLPQGTGWNGYTF	TGTGCCAGCAGTTTACCCCAGGGGACAGGGTGGAATGGCTACACCTTC	NA	TRBJ1-2	TRBV12-3/TRBV12-4	TRBD1
CASSFDRGTEKLFF	TGCGCCAGCAGCTTTGACAGGGGGACAGAAAAACTGTTTTTT	many	TRBJ1-4	TRBV5-1	TRBD1
CASSLTVFPYEQYF	TGTGCCAGCAGCTTAACTGTCTTCCCCTACGAGCAGTACTTC	few	TRBJ2-7	TRBV11-2	NA
CASSLSISYNEQFF	TGTGCCAGCAGCTTGTCCATCTCCTACAATGAGCAGTTCTTC	NA	TRBJ2-1	TRBV11-2	NA
CASSLRLPGGMLLEAFF	TGTGCCAGCAGTTTACGCCTGCCTGGGGGGATGCTTTTAGAAGCTTTCTTT	NA	TRBJ1-1	TRBV28	NA
CASSFRIDTQYF	TGTGCCAGCAGCTTTAGGATAGATACGCAGTATTTT	few	TRBJ2-3	TRBV7-2	NA
CASSHHAGGSDEKLFF	TGTGCCAGCAGCCATCACGCGGGGGGTTCGGATGAAAAACTGTTTTTT	few	TRBJ1-4	TRBV11-3	NA
CSARDPQGADKNIQYF	TGCAGTGCTAGAGATCCACAGGGGGCGGACAAAAACATTCAGTACTTC	NA	TRBJ2-4	TRBV20-1	TRBD1
CASTYRKIGELFF	TGTGCCAGCACGTACAGGAAAATCGGGGAGCTGTTTTTT	many	TRBJ2-2	TRBV12-3/TRBV12-4	NA
CASSFRGSDYGYTF	TGCGCCAGCAGCTTCAGGGGCTCAGACTATGGCTACACCTTC	NA	TRBJ1-2	TRBV5-1	NA
CASSLGQGPGYTF	TGTGCCAGCAGTCTTGGACAGGGTCCCGGCTACACCTTC	NA	TRBJ1-2	TRBV6-5	TRBD1
CASSLPGLPGYF	TGTGCCAGCAGTTTACCCGGGCTCCCCGGGTACTTC	NA	TRBJ2-5	TRBV28	NA
CAITDHGGNTEAFF	TGTGCCATCACCGACCACGGGGGGAACACTGAAGCTTTCTTT	few	TRBJ1-1	TRBV10-3	NA
CATSDRWERNTDTQYF	TGTGCCACCAGTGACCGGTGGGAGAGAAACACAGATACGCAGTATTTT	NA	TRBJ2-3	TRBV24-1	NA
CASSSPTAYNEQFF	TGTGCCAGCAGCTCGCCGACAGCCTACAATGAGCAGTTCTTC	few	TRBJ2-1	TRBV7-9	NA
CSARRVQETQYF	TGCAGTGCTCGAAGGGTCCAAGAGACCCAGTACTTC	NA	TRBJ2-5	TRBV20-1	NA
CSATQQGNGITDTQYF	TGCAGTGCTACTCAACAGGGGAATGGGATCACAGATACGCAGTATTTT	NA	TRBJ2-3	TRBV20-1	TRBD1
CASSVHRVSGTQYF	TGTGCCAGCAGCGTCCACAGGGTTTCTGGGACCCAGTACTTC	once	TRBJ2-5	TRBV7-3	NA
CASRAGTSPQETQYF	TGTGCCAGCAGGGCCGGGACAAGCCCCCAAGAGACCCAGTACTTC	NA	TRBJ2-5	TRBV6-6	NA
CATSRDGQGFDEQYF	TGTGCCACCAGCAGAGACGGACAGGGGTTCGACGAGCAGTACTTC	few	TRBJ2-7	TRBV15	TRBD1
CASSLRDVQGTYEQYF	TGTGCCAGCAGCTTGCGGGACGTCCAGGGAACCTACGAGCAGTACTTC	NA	TRBJ2-7	TRBV7-6	NA
CSAAWDLRWTQYF	TGCAGTGCAGCCTGGGATTTAAGATGGACCCAGTACTTC	NA	TRBJ2-5	TRBV20-1	NA
CASSPRTSGMGTQYF	TGTGCCAGCAGTCCAAGGACTAGCGGGATGGGTACGCAGTATTTT	many	TRBJ2-3	TRBV12-3/TRBV12-4	TRBD2
CASSVERGEQYF	TGTGCCAGCAGCGTAGAGCGGGGCGAGCAGTACTTC	few	TRBJ2-7	TRBV9	TRBD2
CATSDPSGRAINEQFF	TGTGCCACCAGTGACCCTAGCGGGAGGGCCATCAATGAGCAGTTCTTC	NA	TRBJ2-1	TRBV24-1	TRBD2
CASSQEMRNEQFF	TGTGCCAGCAGCCAAGAAATGCGGAATGAGCAGTTCTTC	NA	TRBJ2-1	TRBV4-2	NA
CASSFWGGNEQFF	TGTGCCAGCAGCTTTTGGGGTGGGAATGAGCAGTTCTTC	few	TRBJ2-1	TRBV5-4	NA
CSVENRQTGETQYF	TGCAGCGTTGAAAATCGGCAGACCGGGGAGACCCAGTACTTC	many	TRBJ2-5	TRBV29-1	NA
CATSRDSGEGVDEQFF	TGTGCCACCAGCAGAGATTCGGGGGAGGGCGTCGATGAGCAGTTCTTC	few	TRBJ2-1	TRBV15	TRBD2
CSARPLAGTYNEQFF	TGCAGTGCTAGACCCCTAGCGGGTACGTACAATGAGCAGTTCTTC	few	TRBJ2-1	TRBV20-1	TRBD2
CASSRRQGTYNSPLHF	TGTGCCAGCAGCCGTCGACAGGGGACCTATAATTCACCCCTCCACTTT	NA	TRBJ1-6	TRBV12-3/TRBV12-4	TRBD1
CASSELEGNYGYTF	TGTGCCAGCAGTGAGTTGGAGGGTAACTATGGCTACACCTTC	NA	TRBJ1-2	TRBV6-1	NA
CASSLGLRGVNEQFF	TGTGCCAGCAGTTTAGGGCTCAGGGGCGTCAATGAGCAGTTCTTC	NA	TRBJ2-1	TRBV12-3/TRBV12-4	NA
CASSLATLPSYNEQFF	TGTGCCAGCAGCTTAGCGACGCTACCCTCCTACAATGAGCAGTTCTTC	NA	TRBJ2-1	TRBV7-2	NA
CASSLTSGNTGELFF	TGTGCCAGCAGTTTAACTAGCGGGAACACCGGGGAGCTGTTTTTT	NA	TRBJ2-2	TRBV12-3/TRBV12-4	TRBD2
CASSLDRGFEAFF	TGTGCCAGCAGTTTAGACAGGGGTTTCGAAGCTTTCTTT	NA	TRBJ1-1	TRBV12-3/TRBV12-4	TRBD1
CASSPDRGSYNEQFF	TGTGCCAGCAGCCCAGACAGGGGCTCCTACAATGAGCAGTTCTTC	NA	TRBJ2-1	TRBV7-9	TRBD1
CSASITLGSERVTQYF	TGCAGTGCTAGTATAACTTTAGGCTCAGAACGGGTTACGCAGTATTTT	NA	TRBJ2-3	TRBV20-1	NA
CASSLHPTGNTGELFF	TGTGCCAGCAGTTTACACCCGACAGGGAACACCGGGGAGCTGTTTTTT	NA	TRBJ2-2	TRBV12-3/TRBV12-4	NA
CVTLGDGPNTEAFF	TGTGTCACCCTGGGGGATGGACCGAACACTGAAGCTTTCTTT	NA	TRBJ1-1	TRBV6-5	NA
CASSEAKGAFYGYTF	TGTGCCAGCAGTGAAGCAAAGGGGGCTTTCTATGGCTACACCTTC	NA	TRBJ1-2	TRBV6-1	TRBD1
CASSSPGTGRSYEQYF	TGTGCCAGCAGCTCCCCGGGGACAGGGCGCTCCTACGAGCAGTACTTC	NA	TRBJ2-7	TRBV13	TRBD1